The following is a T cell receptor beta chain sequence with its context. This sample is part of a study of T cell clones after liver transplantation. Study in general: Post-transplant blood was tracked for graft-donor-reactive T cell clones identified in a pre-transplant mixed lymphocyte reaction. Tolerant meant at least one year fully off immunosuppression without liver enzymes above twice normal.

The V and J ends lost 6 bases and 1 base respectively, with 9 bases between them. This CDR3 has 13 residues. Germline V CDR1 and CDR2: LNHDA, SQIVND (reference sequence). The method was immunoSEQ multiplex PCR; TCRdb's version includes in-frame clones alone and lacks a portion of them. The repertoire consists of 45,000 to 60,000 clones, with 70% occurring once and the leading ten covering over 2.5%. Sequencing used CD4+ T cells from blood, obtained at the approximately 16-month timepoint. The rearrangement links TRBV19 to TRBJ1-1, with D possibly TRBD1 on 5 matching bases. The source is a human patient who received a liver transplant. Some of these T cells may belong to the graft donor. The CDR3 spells CASRGGRNTEAFF. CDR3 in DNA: TGTGCCAGTAGGGGGGGGAGGAACACTGAAGCTTTCTTT.